These 28 T cell receptor beta chains were all obtained from the same sample, sequenced in a study of PD-L1 blockade in urothelial cancer. Time point meaning: peripheral blood 6 weeks after treatment start. The repertoire was sequenced with immunoSEQ multiplex PCR; TCRdb's copy has only in-frame clones and lacks some. This table holds some 39,000 clones, 80% to 90% found once. The starting material was PBMCs, obtained around atezolizumab (anti-PD-L1) treatment. These receptor sequences come from a man in his 70s with urothelial cancer.

V and J are TRBV19 and TRBJ1-5; unclear D gene. This CDR3 contains 12 residues. The V end lost 4 bases, the J end lost 6 bases, and 7 bases lay between the germline ends. Germline V CDR1 and CDR2: LNHDA, SQIVND (reference sequence). CDR3 bases: TGTGCCAGTAGTACCCTCAGTCAGCCCCAGCATTTT. Its protein is CASSTLSQPQHF.

The gene calls are TRBV5-6 and TRBJ2-2; TRBD1 matches at 7 bases. Germline V gene lookup returns CDR1 SGHDT and CDR2 YYEEEE. CDR3 length: 15 residues. Trimming at V came to 2 bases and at J to 4 bases, leaving 5 bases not matched to a gene. CDR3 nucleotides: TGTGCCAGCAGCTTCCGACAGGGTTTCACCGGGGAGCTGTTTTTT. It is translated as CASSFRQGFTGELFF.

This clone was picked up a small number of times. The chain is built from TRBV4-2 and TRBJ1-5; perhaps TRBD1 as D (6 bases). Between the trimmed V and J ends, which lost 1 base and 3 bases, there was a span of 10 bases. Germline CDR1 reads LGHNA; CDR2 reads YNFKEQ. This CDR3 has 15 residues. CDR3 coding DNA: TGTGCCAGCAGCCAAGGACAGGCTCTCAATCAGCCCCAGCATTTT. Translating it yields CASSQGQALNQPQHF.

The chain is built from TRBV25-1 and TRBJ2-1; tentatively, D is TRBD2 (7 bases). V was trimmed by 0 bases and J by 6 bases, leaving 15 bases between them. The CDR3 runs 16 residues. CDR1 and CDR2 from the germline V gene are MGHDK and SYGVNS. The CDR3 region has the DNA TGTGCCAGCAGTGAATATCGACTAGCACAGGGCAATGAGCAGTTCTTC. Its protein product is CASSEYRLAQGNEQFF.

The chain recombines TRBV19 with TRBJ1-4; 8 bases match TRBD1. Looked up from germline, CDR1 is LNHDA and CDR2 is SQIVND (reference sequence). V lost 5 bases to trimming and J lost 4 bases; unmatched junction nucleotides: 6. The CDR3 is 15 amino acids. CDR3 sequence reads: CASSLGGQGNEKLFF. The CDR3 DNA is TGTGCCAGTAGTTTGGGCGGACAGGGTAATGAAAAACTGTTTTTT. The full variable domain, rest sourced from reference TRBV19 and TRBJ1-4, is DGGITQSPKYLFRKEGQNVTLSCEQNLNHDAMYWYRQDPGQGLRLIYYSQIVNDFQKGDIAEGYSVSREKKESFPLTVTSAQKNPTAFYLCASSLGGQGNEKLFFGSGTQLSVL.

V gene TRBV6-1 combines with J gene TRBJ2-1; no reliable D call. Germline CDR1 and CDR2: MNHNS and SASEGT. This CDR3 has 12 residues. V gave up 2 bases and J gave up 7 bases, with 6 bases separating them. CDR3 region: CASSEYSNEQFF. As DNA, the CDR3 is TGTGCCAGCAGTGAATACTCGAATGAGCAGTTCTTC.

The V and J genes are TRBV5-1 and TRBJ2-7; 11 nucleotides agree with TRBD2. Germline-derived CDR1 and CDR2 are SGHRS and YFSETQ. The ends lost 4 bases at V and 3 bases at J; junction bases unmatched: 9. The CDR3 is 16 amino acids. As DNA, the CDR3 is TGCGCCAGCAGCGAAGATTTAGCGGGAGGGGACTACGAGCAGTACTTC. Its protein is CASSEDLAGGDYEQYF.

A few counts support this clone. This chain joins TRBV9 and TRBJ2-2, with 10 positions matching TRBD2. J lost 3 bases, V lost 7 bases, and 3 bases had no gene match. This CDR3 region has 14 residues. Germline CDR1 is SGDLS and CDR2 is YYNGEE. This CDR3 reads CASGGLADTGELFF. DNA for the CDR3: TGTGCCAGCGGCGGACTAGCGGACACCGGGGAGCTGTTTTTT.

This chain joins TRBV25-1 and TRBJ1-4, with D perhaps TRBD1 (5 bases). This CDR3 has 13 amino acids. The V gene's germline CDR1 is MGHDK and CDR2 SYGVNS. V was trimmed by 4 bases and J by 4 bases, leaving 7 bases between them. CDR3 loop: CASSAGGNEKLFF. The CDR3 bases are TGTGCCAGCAGTGCGGGGGGTAATGAAAAACTGTTTTTT.

This chain uses TRBV19 with TRBJ1-5; D perhaps matches TRBD1 (6 bases). Germline CDR1 reads LNHDA; CDR2 reads SQIVND (reference sequence). This CDR3 is built from 15 residues. V gave up 0 bases and J gave up 6 bases, with 12 bases separating them. CDR3 DNA sequence: TGTGCCAGTAGTATAGAGGGGGGGGCTCGTCAGCCCCAGCATTTT. It translates to CASSIEGGARQPQHF.

This chain uses TRBV5-6 with TRBJ1-2, with 7 bases fitting TRBD1. The CDR3 length is 17 residues. Per the germline V gene, CDR1 is SGHDT and CDR2 is YYEEEE. Trimming removed 2 bases from V and 0 bases from J; junction bases left unmatched: 10. DNA for the CDR3: TGTGCCAGCAGCTTCCATCAGGGGGGTCAAGCTAACTATGGCTACACCTTC. Protein product: CASSFHQGGQANYGYTF.

The V gene is TRBV18, the J gene TRBJ2-3, with 7 positions matching TRBD1. Trimming at V came to 6 bases and at J to 0 bases, leaving 6 bases not matched to a gene. The germline V gene encodes CDR1 KGHSH and CDR2 LQKENI. The CDR3 runs 15 residues. For the CDR3, the DNA is TGTGCCAGCTCCTCCCTGGGACAGAGCACAGATACGCAGTATTTT. It codes for CASSSLGQSTDTQYF.

J is TRBJ2-7 and V is TRBV5-4, with D perhaps TRBD1 (5 bases). From germline, CDR1 is SGHNT and CDR2 YYREEE (reference sequence). CDR3 length equals 14 residues. Trimming shortened V by 0 bases and J by 2 bases, and 9 bases separated the two germline ends. CDR3 residues: CASSLEAGTYEQYF. In nucleotides, the CDR3 is TGTGCCAGCAGCTTGGAGGCAGGGACCTACGAGCAGTACTTC.

The chain joins TRBV2 to TRBJ2-1, with TRBD2 matching 10 bases. This CDR3 has 14 amino acids. With V trimmed by 7 bases and J by 10 bases, 10 bases remained unmatched. Germline CDR1 reads SNHLY; CDR2 reads FYNNEI. CDR3 sequence reads: CASTPRTSGGEQFF. CDR3 coding DNA: TGTGCCAGCACTCCCAGGACTAGCGGAGGGGAGCAGTTCTTC.

This clone was observed once. This sequence joins TRBV4-1 and TRBJ2-1, with 8 bases identical to TRBD1. The CDR3 has 16 residues. The trim removed 0 bases at V and 0 bases at J, leaving 1 base unmatched. Germline V gene lookup returns CDR1 MGHRA and CDR2 YSYEKL. The DNA of the CDR3 is TGCGCCAGCAGCCAAGACAGGGGGCTCTCCTACAATGAGCAGTTCTTC. This encodes CASSQDRGLSYNEQFF.

This chain links TRBV7-9 with TRBJ2-2; no clear D. Between the trimmed V and J ends, which lost 1 base and 1 base, there was a span of 7 bases. Germline-derived CDR1 and CDR2 are SEHNR and FQNEAQ (reference sequence). This CDR3 is built from 15 residues. CDR3 in DNA: TGTGCCAGCAGCTTAGACACCTTGAACACCGGGGAGCTGTTTTTT. Protein product: CASSLDTLNTGELFF.

This rearrangement joins TRBV28 to TRBJ1-4; D is uncertain. The germline gives CDR1 MDHEN, CDR2 SYDVKM. The CDR3 is 15 amino acids. Trimming removed 5 bases at V and 4 bases at J, with 14 bases between. CDR3 bases: TGTGCCAGCAGTACAACAAGGGAGGGTAATGAAAAACTGTTTTTT. Protein sequence: CASSTTREGNEKLFF.

The V and J genes are TRBV19 and TRBJ2-2; 10 nucleotides agree with TRBD1. The CDR3 runs 14 residues. The trim removed 6 bases at V and 7 bases at J, leaving 5 bases unmatched. Germline loops: CDR1 LNHDA, CDR2 SQIVND (reference sequence). CDR3 sequence reads: CASRRQGAGGELFF. The DNA for the CDR3 is TGTGCCAGTAGGAGACAGGGGGCAGGCGGGGAGCTGTTTTTT.

This rearrangement joins TRBV7-6 to TRBJ1-1, with 9 bases aligning to TRBD1. Losses at the gene ends were 1 base for V and 3 bases for J; bases not matched to a gene: 9. Per germline, CDR1 SGHVS and CDR2 FNYEAQ. This CDR3 has 17 residues. The CDR3 region has the DNA TGTGCCAGCAGCTTAGATCCGCGAGACAGGGGGGACACTGAAGCTTTCTTT. Translating gives CASSLDPRDRGDTEAFF. The full variable domain, in which reference TRBV7-6 and TRBJ1-1 provide the parts outside the CDR3, is GAGVSQSPRYKVTKRGQDVALRCDPISGHVSLYWYRQALGQGPEFLTYFNYEAQQDKSGLPNDRFSAERPEGSISTLTIQRTEQRDSAMYRCASSLDPRDRGDTEAFFGQGTRLTVV.

This clone was found a few times. The chain combines TRBV5-6 with TRBJ2-5, with 7 positions matching TRBD1. The CDR3 spans 13 residues. V lost 0 bases to trimming and J lost 4 bases; unmatched junction nucleotides: 0. The germline V gene has CDR1 SGHDT and CDR2 YYEEEE. CDR3 DNA sequence: TGTGCCAGCAGCTTGGACAGGGGAGAGACCCAGTACTTC. Amino acids: CASSLDRGETQYF.

The chain couples TRBV2 to TRBJ1-5; D might be TRBD1 (6 bases). The CDR3 spans 15 residues. Germline V lookup: CDR1 SNHLY, CDR2 FYNNEI. Trimming left V 5 bases short and J 0 bases short, with 11 bases between. The CDR3: CASSRDNYSNQPQHF. The CDR3 DNA reads as TGTGCCAGCAGTCGGGACAACTATAGCAATCAGCCCCAGCATTTT.

This clone was seen just once. The CDR3 DNA reads as TGTGCCAGCAGCCCGGATGGGGAGGGTAGGTACGAGCAGTACTTC. This encodes CASSPDGEGRYEQYF. J is TRBJ2-7 and V is TRBV5-6; 7 nucleotides line up with TRBD2. The CDR3 loop spans 15 amino acids. J gave up 4 bases and V 4 bases, and 11 bases lay outside the gene matches. Germline assignment: CDR1 SGHDT and CDR2 YYEEEE. Together with reference TRBV5-6 and TRBJ2-7, the CDR3 gives the full variable domain: DAGVTQSPTHLIKTRGQQVTLRCSPKSGHDTVSWYQQALGQGPQFIFQYYEEEERQRGNFPDRFSGHQFPNYSSELNVNALLLGDSALYLCASSPDGEGRYEQYFGPGTRLTVT.

The chain joins TRBV27 to TRBJ2-5, with a weak D call TRBD2 (6 bases). Per germline, CDR1 MNHEY and CDR2 SMNVEV (reference sequence). V lost 2 bases to trimming and J lost 1 base, with 14 bases between them. The CDR3 sequence is 16 residues long. CDR3 region: CASSLLGGPSQETQYF. Written as DNA, the CDR3 is TGTGCCAGCAGTTTACTCGGGGGACCTTCCCAAGAGACCCAGTACTTC.

This chain links TRBV19 with TRBJ2-1; 7 nucleotides line up with TRBD2. The CDR3 spans 15 residues. V was clipped by 5 bases and J by 8 bases; unmatched bases: 12. Germline V gene data show CDR1 as LNHDA and CDR2 as SQIVND (reference sequence). DNA for the CDR3: TGTGCCAGTAGTGCGGGGGACTCTTCTTCGGATGAGCAGTTCTTC. Residues: CASSAGDSSSDEQFF.

V gene TRBV18 combines with J gene TRBJ1-3; 8 nucleotides match TRBD1. The trim removed 4 bases at V and 4 bases at J, leaving 3 bases unmatched. This CDR3 has 14 residues. From germline, CDR1 is KGHSH and CDR2 LQKENI. Here the CDR3 DNA reads TGTGCCAGCTCACTGGACAGGGACGGAAACACCATATATTTT. The encoded protein is CASSLDRDGNTIYF.

The chain employs TRBV30 and TRBJ2-7; TRBD2 matches 12 bases. Per the germline V gene, CDR1 is GTSNPN and CDR2 is SVGIG (reference sequence). This CDR3 is 14 amino acids long. With 4 bases clipped from V and 6 bases from J, the junction kept 7 bases outside the gene matches. CDR3 residues: CAWNRLAGVGEQYF. In nucleotides, the CDR3 is TGTGCCTGGAACCGACTAGCGGGAGTCGGCGAGCAGTACTTC.

The chain joins TRBV7-9 to TRBJ2-7; possibly TRBD1 for D (6 bases). The CDR3 sequence is 14 residues long. The V end lost 5 bases, the J end lost 5 bases, and 16 bases lay between the germline ends. The germline gives CDR1 SEHNR, CDR2 FQNEAQ (reference sequence). CDR3 DNA sequence: TGTGCCAGCAGCGAGATACAGGGATTCCACGAGCAGTACTTC. Translating gives CASSEIQGFHEQYF.

V is TRBV15 and J is TRBJ2-3; TRBD1 matches 8 bases. After removal of 3 bases from V and 4 bases from J, the junction contained 6 bases not matched to a gene. This CDR3 region has 15 residues. The germline V gene encodes CDR1 LNHNV and CDR2 YYDKDF (reference sequence). CDR3 sequence reads: CATSRDRVQADTQYF. The CDR3 nucleotides read TGTGCCACCAGCAGGGACAGGGTTCAAGCAGATACGCAGTATTTT. The full variable domain, completed using reference TRBV15 and TRBJ2-3, is DAMVIQNPRYQVTQFGKPVTLSCSQTLNHNVMYWYQQKSSQAPKLLFHYYDKDFNNEADTPDNFQSRRPNTSFCFLDIRSPGLGDTAMYLCATSRDRVQADTQYFGPGTRLTVL.